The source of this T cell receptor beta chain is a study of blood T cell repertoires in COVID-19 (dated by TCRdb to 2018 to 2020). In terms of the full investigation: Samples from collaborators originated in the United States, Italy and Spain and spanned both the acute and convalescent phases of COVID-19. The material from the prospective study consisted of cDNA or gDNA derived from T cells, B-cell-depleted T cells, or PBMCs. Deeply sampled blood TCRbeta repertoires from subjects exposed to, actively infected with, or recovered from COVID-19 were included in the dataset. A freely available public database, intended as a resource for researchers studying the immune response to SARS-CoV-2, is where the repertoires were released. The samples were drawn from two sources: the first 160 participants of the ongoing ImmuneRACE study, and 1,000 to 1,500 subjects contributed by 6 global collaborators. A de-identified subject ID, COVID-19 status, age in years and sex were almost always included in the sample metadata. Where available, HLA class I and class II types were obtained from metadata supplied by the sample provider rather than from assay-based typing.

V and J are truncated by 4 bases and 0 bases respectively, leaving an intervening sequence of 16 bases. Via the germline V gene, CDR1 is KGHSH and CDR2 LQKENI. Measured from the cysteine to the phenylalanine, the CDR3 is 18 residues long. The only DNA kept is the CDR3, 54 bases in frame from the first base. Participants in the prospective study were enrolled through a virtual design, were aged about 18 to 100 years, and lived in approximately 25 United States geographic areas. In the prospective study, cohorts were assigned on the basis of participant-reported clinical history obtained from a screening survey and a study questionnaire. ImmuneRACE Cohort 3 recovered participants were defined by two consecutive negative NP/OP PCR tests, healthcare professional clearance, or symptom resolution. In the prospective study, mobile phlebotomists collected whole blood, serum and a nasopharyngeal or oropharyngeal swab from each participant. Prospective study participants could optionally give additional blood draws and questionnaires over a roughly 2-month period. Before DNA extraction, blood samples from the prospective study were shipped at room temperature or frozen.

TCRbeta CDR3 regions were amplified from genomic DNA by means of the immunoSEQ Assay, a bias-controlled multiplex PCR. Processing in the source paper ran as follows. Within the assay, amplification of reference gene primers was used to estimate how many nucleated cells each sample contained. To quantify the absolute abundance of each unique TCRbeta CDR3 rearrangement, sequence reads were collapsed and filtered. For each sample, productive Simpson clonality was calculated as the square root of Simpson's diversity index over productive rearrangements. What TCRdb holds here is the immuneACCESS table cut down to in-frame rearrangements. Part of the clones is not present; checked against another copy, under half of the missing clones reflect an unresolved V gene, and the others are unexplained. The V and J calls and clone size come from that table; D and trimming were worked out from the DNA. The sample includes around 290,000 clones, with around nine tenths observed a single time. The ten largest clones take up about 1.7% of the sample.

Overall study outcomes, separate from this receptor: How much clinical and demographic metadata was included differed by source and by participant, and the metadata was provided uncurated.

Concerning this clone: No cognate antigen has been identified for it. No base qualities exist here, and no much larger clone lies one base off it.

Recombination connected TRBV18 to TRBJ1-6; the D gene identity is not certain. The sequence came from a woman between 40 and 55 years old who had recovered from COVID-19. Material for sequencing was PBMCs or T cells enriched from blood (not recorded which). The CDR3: CASSQGGITSSYNSPLHF. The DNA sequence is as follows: TGTGCCAGCTCACAGGGAGGGATTACGAGCTCCTATAATTCACCCCTCCACTTT.